This passage covers 8 T cell receptor beta chains from one sample sequenced in a study of cytomegalovirus exposure and HLA in healthy donors. Both 60 Vbeta primers and 13 Jbeta primers went into the PCR. TCRdb's table, derived via immunoSEQ multiplex PCR, lists solely in-frame clones and lacks some. The profile covers 150,000 to 200,000 clones, with 65% to 80% appearing a single time and roughly 1.1% taken by the ten largest. The sequenced sample was PBMCs. All receptors derive from a woman in her thirties or forties in good health and CMV-seronegative.

The chain is built from TRBV4-1 and TRBJ2-1, with 7 bases lining up with TRBD2. The CDR3 is 17 amino acids. Germline assignment: CDR1 MGHRA and CDR2 YSYEKL. V shed 4 bases and J 0 bases; nucleotides not matched to a gene: 9. The CDR3 bases are TGCGCCAGCAGCCCGTATTCGACTAGCTCCTCCTACAATGAGCAGTTCTTC. Its translation is CASSPYSTSSSYNEQFF.

The J gene is TRBJ1-6, the V gene TRBV29-1; D is ambiguous. The V end lost 4 bases, the J end lost 7 bases, and 11 bases lay between the germline ends. Germline-derived CDR1 and CDR2 are SQVTM and ANQGSEA. The length of the CDR3 is 13 residues. CDR3 residues: CSVAEGGNSPLHF. DNA for the CDR3: TGCAGCGTTGCTGAGGGAGGAAATTCACCCCTCCACTTT.

The V gene is TRBV7-9, the J gene TRBJ2-7; 8 positions match TRBD1. With 7 bases clipped from V and 3 bases from J, the junction kept 5 bases outside the gene matches. Germline CDR1 reads SEHNR; CDR2 reads FQNEAQ (reference sequence). The CDR3 loop spans 13 amino acids. The DNA of the CDR3 is TGTGCCAGCACCTCAGGGGGCGGCTACGAGCAGTACTTC. Protein product: CASTSGGGYEQYF.

V gene TRBV4-3 combines with J gene TRBJ1-1, with 11 bases aligning to TRBD1. This CDR3 is 17 amino acids long. Germline CDR1 LGHNA, CDR2 YSLEER. Losses at the gene ends were 4 bases for V and 2 bases for J; bases not matched to a gene: 9. CDR3 nucleotides: TGCGCCAGCAGCCCCCGGACAGGGGGCTTCATCAACACTGAAGCTTTCTTT. Translating gives CASSPRTGGFINTEAFF.

The V gene is TRBV10-1, the J gene TRBJ2-2, with a weak D call TRBD2 (5 bases). The CDR3 is 18 amino acids. V dropped 2 bases and J dropped 1 base, with 17 bases sitting between them. Germline V CDR1 and CDR2: WNHNN, SYGVQD (reference sequence). This CDR3 reads CASSERTSTGKNTGELFF. The CDR3 nucleotides are TGCGCCAGCAGTGAGCGAACTTCGACGGGAAAGAACACCGGGGAGCTGTTTTTT.

This chain links TRBV5-1 with TRBJ2-2; 8 positions match TRBD1. V shed 4 bases and J 6 bases; nucleotides not matched to a gene: 8. The CDR3 is 15 residues long. Germline assignment: CDR1 SGHRS and CDR2 YFSETQ. The chain's CDR3 is CASSNQGARAGELFF. The CDR3 coding sequence is TGCGCCAGCAGCAACCAGGGGGCGCGGGCCGGGGAGCTGTTTTTT.

V and J are TRBV7-2 and TRBJ1-6, with D unresolved. This CDR3 is built from 14 residues. CDR1 is SGHTA and CDR2 is FQGNSA in the germline V gene. Trimming pared 8 bases from V and 7 bases from J, leaving 15 bases between. The CDR3 protein is CASGSGGLNSPLHF. CDR3 coding DNA: TGTGCCAGCGGGTCCGGAGGGCTCAATTCACCCCTCCACTTT.

This chain links TRBV27 with TRBJ1-1; TRBD1 is a possible D gene (5 bases). The V and J ends lost 5 bases and 5 bases respectively, with 12 bases between them. The CDR3 spans 13 residues. CDR1 MNHEY and CDR2 SMNVEV come from the germline V gene (reference sequence). The DNA for the CDR3 is TGTGCCAGCAGTCCCGGCGGGGCGACTGAAGCTTTCTTT. Amino acid sequence: CASSPGGATEAFF.